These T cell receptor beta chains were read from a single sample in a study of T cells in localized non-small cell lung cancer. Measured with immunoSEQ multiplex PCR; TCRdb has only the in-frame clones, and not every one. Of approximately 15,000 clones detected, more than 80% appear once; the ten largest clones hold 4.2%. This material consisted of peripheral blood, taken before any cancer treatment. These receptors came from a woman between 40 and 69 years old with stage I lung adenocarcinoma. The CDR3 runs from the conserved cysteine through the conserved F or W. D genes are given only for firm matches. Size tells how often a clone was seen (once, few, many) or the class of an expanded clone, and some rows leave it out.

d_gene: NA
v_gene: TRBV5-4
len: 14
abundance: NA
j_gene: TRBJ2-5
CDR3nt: TGTGCCAGCAGCAGGGGGGGCGGTGAAGAGACCCAGTACTTC
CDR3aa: CASSRGGGEETQYF

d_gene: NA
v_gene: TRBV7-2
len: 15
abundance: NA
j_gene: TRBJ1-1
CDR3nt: TGTGCCAGCAGCCCTCGTGGGCAGCAGAACACTGAAGCTTTCTTT
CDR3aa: CASSPRGQQNTEAFF

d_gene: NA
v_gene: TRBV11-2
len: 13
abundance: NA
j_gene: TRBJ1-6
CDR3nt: TGTGCCAGCAGCTACGGGAGCCGATCACCCCTCCACTTT
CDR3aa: CASSYGSRSPLHF

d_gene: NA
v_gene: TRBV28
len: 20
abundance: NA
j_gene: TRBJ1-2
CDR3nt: TGTGCCAGCAGTTTCCCTCTCCTTCAACTTCGGGGCAAGGCTAACTATGGCTACACCTTC
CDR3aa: CASSFPLLQLRGKANYGYTF

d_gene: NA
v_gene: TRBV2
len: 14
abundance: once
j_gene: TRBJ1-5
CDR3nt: TGTGCCAGCAGTGCGGCACCCAGCAATCAGCCCCAGCATTTT
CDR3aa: CASSAAPSNQPQHF

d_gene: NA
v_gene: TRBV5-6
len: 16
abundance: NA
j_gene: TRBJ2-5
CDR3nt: TGTGCCAGCAGCTTCCTGGAGAGTCAAGGGGTAGAGACCCAGTACTTC
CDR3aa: CASSFLESQGVETQYF

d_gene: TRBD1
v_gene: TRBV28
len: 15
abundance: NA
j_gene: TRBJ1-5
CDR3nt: TGTGCCAGCAGTTTAGGCAGGGGGCCGATGCAGCCCCAGCATTTT
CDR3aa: CASSLGRGPMQPQHF

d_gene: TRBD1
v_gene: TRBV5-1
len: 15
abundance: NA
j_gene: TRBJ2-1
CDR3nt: TGCGCCAGCAGCTTGGGGGACAGGAGCCAAAATGAGCAGTTCTTC
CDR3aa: CASSLGDRSQNEQFF

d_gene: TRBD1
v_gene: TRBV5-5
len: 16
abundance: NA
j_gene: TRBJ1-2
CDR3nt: TGTGCCAGCAGCTACCATGGGACAGACGACCAATATGGCTACACCTTC
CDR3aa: CASSYHGTDDQYGYTF

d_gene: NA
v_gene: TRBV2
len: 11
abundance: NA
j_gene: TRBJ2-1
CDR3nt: TGTGCCAGCAGTGAACAAGGGGCCCTTGTCTTC
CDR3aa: CASSEQGALVF

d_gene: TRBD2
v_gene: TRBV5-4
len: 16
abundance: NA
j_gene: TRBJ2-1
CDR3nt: TGTGCCAGCTCCGCCGGGGGGGAGAGGTCCTACAATGAGCAGTTCTTC
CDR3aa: CASSAGGERSYNEQFF

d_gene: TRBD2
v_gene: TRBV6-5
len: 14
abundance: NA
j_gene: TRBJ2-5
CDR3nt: TGTGCCAGCAGTTACGGGACTAGCCAAGAGACCCAGTACTTC
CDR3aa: CASSYGTSQETQYF

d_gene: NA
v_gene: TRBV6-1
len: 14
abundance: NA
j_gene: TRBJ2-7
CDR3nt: TGTGCCAGCAGTGACGTCTTCCAGGAGTACGAGCAGTACTTC
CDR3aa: CASSDVFQEYEQYF

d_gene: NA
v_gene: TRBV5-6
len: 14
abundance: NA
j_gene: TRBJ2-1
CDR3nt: TGTGCCAGCAGCTTGGGGCTAGGGAGCAATGAGCAGTTCTTC
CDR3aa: CASSLGLGSNEQFF

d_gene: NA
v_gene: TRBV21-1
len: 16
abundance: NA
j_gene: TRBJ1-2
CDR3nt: TGTGCCAGCACCCCCCAGTACGTCAGACCCTTCTATGGCTACACCTTC
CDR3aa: CASTPQYVRPFYGYTF

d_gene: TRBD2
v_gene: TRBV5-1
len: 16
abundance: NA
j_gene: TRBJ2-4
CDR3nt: TGCGCCAGCAGCCATAGCGGGGGACTAGCCAAAAACATTCAGTACTTC
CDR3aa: CASSHSGGLAKNIQYF

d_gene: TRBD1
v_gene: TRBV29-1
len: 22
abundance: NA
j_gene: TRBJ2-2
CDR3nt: TGCAGCGTTTGTCTTTCTCGTTTGGTTGGACAGGGGGTGATTCGTAACACCGGGGAGCTGTTTTTT
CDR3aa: CSVCLSRLVGQGVIRNTGELFF

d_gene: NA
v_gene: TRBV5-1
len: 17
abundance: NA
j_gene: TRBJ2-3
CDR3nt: TGCGCCAGCAGCTCGGCCCCAGGGGACCCAAGCACAGATACGCAGTATTTT
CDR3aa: CASSSAPGDPSTDTQYF

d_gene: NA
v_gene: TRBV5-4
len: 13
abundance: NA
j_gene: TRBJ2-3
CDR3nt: TGTGCCAGCAGCTTGGCCCCCACAGATACGCAGTATTTT
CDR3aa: CASSLAPTDTQYF

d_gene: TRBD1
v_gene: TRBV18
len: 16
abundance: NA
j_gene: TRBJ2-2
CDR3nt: TGTGCCAGCTCACCAGGGACAGGGAAGAACACCGGGGAGCTGTTTTTT
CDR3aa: CASSPGTGKNTGELFF

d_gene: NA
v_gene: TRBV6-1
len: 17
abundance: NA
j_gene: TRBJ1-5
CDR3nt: TGTGCCAGCAGTGACAGGGTGAATCGCATGTTCCATCAGCCCCAGCATTTT
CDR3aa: CASSDRVNRMFHQPQHF

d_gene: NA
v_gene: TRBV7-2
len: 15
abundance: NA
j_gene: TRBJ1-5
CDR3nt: TGTGCCAGCAGCTTATATGCGGATAGCAATCAGCCCCAGCATTTT
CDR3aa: CASSLYADSNQPQHF

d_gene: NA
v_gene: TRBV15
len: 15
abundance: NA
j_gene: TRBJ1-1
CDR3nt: TGTGCCACCAGCAGGGGGGGTGGAGGTTACACTGAAGCTTTCTTT
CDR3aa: CATSRGGGGYTEAFF

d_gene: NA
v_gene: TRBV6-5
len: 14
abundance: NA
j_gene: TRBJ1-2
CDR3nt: TGTGCCAGCACTTTACACCAGGGGAACTATGGCTACACCTTC
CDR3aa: CASTLHQGNYGYTF

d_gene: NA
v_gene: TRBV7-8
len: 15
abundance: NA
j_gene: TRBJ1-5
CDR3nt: TGTGCCAGCAGCCCCCGCGGGGCCCTCAATCAGCCCCAGCATTTT
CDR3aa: CASSPRGALNQPQHF

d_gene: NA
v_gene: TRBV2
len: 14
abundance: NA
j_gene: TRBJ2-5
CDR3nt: TGTGCCAGCAGTGAAAATCCAGGGGGGGAGACCCAGTACTTC
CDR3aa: CASSENPGGETQYF

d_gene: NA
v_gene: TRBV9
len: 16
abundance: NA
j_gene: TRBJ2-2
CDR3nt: TGTGCCAGCAGCGTAGAGGGAAGTCTCCGGACCGGGGAGCTGTTTTTT
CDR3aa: CASSVEGSLRTGELFF

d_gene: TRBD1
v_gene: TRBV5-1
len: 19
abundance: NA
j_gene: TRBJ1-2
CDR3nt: TGCGCCAGCAGCAGAAACCCCCCGGGACAGGGGGGATCTAACTATGGCTACACCTTC
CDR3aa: CASSRNPPGQGGSNYGYTF

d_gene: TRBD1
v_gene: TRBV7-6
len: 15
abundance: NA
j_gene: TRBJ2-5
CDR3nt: TGTGCCAGCAGCCCAGAGACAGGGGAGTTTGAGACCCAGTACTTC
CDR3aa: CASSPETGEFETQYF

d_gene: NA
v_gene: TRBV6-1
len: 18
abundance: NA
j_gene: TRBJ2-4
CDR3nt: TGTGCCAGCAGTGAACAGCCCTCAACAGGGCCTGGGGGAAACATTCAGTACTTC
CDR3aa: CASSEQPSTGPGGNIQYF

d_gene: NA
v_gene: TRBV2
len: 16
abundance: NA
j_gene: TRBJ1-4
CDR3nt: TGTGCCAGCAGACCCTCCGGGGGGGTAACTAATGAAAAACTGTTTTTT
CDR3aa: CASRPSGGVTNEKLFF

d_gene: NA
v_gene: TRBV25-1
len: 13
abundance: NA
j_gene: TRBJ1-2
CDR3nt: TGTGCCAGCAGTGAATATCAAGGGTATGGCTACACCTTC
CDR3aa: CASSEYQGYGYTF

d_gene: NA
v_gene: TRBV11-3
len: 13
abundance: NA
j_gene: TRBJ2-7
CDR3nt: TGTGCCAGCAGCCCCGGGACTTACCACGAGCAGTACTTC
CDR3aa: CASSPGTYHEQYF

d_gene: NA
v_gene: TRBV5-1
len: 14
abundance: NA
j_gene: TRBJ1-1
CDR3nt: TGCGCCAGCACCACGGGCAGGGTTAACACTGAAGCTTTCTTT
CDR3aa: CASTTGRVNTEAFF

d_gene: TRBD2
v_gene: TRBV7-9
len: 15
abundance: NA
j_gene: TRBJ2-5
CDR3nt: TGTGCCAGCAGTAGCGGGGGGGCCTTCAAAGAGACCCAGTACTTC
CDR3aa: CASSSGGAFKETQYF

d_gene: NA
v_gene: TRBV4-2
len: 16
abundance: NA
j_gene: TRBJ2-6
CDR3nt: TGTGCCAGCAGCCAGCTTTGGGACTCTGGGGCCAACGTCCTGACTTTC
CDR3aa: CASSQLWDSGANVLTF

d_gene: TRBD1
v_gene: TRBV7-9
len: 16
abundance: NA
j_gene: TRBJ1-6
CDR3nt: TGTGCCAGCAGCTTAAGGGCGGGGACAGGGCACTCACCCCTCCACTTT
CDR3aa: CASSLRAGTGHSPLHF

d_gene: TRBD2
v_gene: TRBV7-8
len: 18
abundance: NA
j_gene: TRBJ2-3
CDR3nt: TGTGCCAGCAGCTTCAGGACTAGCGGGGGGGTCAGGCCAGATACGCAGTATTTT
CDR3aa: CASSFRTSGGVRPDTQYF

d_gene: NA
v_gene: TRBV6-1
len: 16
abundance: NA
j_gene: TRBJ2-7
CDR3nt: TGTGCCAGCAGTGAATCCCGAAGACAGATAAATTACGAGCAGTACTTC
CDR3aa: CASSESRRQINYEQYF

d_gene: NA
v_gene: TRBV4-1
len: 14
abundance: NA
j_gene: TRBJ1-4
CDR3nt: TGCGCCAGCCAAACCGGCGATGGGGGTGAAAAACTGTTTTTT
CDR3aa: CASQTGDGGEKLFF

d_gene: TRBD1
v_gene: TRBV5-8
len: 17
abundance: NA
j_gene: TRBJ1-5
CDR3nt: TGTGCCAGTAGTACGGGACAGGGGTCTACCCGACATCAGCCCCAGCATTTT
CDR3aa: CASSTGQGSTRHQPQHF

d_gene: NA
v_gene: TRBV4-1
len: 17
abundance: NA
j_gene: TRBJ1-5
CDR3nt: TGCGCCAGCAGCCCAGCTGGGGACTTTAATAGCAATCAGCCCCAGCATTTT
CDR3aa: CASSPAGDFNSNQPQHF

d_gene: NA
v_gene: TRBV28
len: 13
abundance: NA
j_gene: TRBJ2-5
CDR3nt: TGTGCCAGCAGTTTATCCGGGTCAGAGACCCAGTACTTC
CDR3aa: CASSLSGSETQYF